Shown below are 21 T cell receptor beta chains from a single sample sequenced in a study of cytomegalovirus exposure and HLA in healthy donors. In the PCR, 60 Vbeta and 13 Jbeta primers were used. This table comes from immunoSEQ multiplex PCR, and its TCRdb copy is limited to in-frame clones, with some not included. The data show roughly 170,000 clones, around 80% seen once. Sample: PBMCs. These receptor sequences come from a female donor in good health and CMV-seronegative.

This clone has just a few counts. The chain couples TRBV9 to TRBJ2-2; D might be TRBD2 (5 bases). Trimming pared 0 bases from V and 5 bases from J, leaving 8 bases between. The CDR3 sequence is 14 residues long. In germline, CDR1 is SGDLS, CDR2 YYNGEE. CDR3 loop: CASSVVGLTGELFF. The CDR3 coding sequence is TGTGCCAGCAGCGTAGTAGGACTGACCGGGGAGCTGTTTTTT.

The CDR3 DNA reads as TGTGCCAGCAGTGAAGGTGGAGATAACACTGAAGCTTTCTTT. Translated: CASSEGGDNTEAFF. J is TRBJ1-1 and V is TRBV6-1; no firm D call. CDR1 MNHNS and CDR2 SASEGT come from the germline V gene. CDR3 length: 14 amino acids. Trimming pared 1 base from V and 2 bases from J, leaving 8 bases between.

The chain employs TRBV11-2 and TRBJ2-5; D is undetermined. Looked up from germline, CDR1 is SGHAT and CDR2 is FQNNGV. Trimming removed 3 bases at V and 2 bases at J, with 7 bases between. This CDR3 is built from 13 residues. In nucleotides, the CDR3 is TGTGCCAGCAGCTTTAGACTTCAAGAGACCCAGTACTTC. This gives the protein CASSFRLQETQYF.

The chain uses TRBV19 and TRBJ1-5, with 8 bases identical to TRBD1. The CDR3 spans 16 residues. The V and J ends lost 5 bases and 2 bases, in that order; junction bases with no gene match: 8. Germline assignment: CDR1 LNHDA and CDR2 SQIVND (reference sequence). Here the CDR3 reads CASSAQGASGNQPQHF. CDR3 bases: TGTGCCAGTAGTGCTCAGGGGGCTTCAGGCAATCAGCCCCAGCATTTT.

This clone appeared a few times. The CDR3 here is CASSPDDRYTQYF. As DNA, the CDR3 is TGTGCCAGCAGTCCAGACGACAGATATACGCAGTATTTT. The V and J genes are TRBV27 and TRBJ2-3; D might be TRBD1 (5 bases). V gave up 5 bases and J gave up 7 bases, with 13 bases separating them. The germline gives CDR1 MNHEY, CDR2 SMNVEV (reference sequence). The CDR3 is 13 amino acids.

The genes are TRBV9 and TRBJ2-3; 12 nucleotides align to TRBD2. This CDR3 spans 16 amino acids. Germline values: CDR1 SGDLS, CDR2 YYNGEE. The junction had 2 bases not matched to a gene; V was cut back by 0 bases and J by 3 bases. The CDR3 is CASSVALAGGTDTQYF. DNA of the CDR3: TGTGCCAGCAGCGTAGCACTAGCGGGGGGAACAGATACGCAGTATTTT. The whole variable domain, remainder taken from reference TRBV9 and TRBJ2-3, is DSGVTQTPKHLITATGQRVTLRCSPRSGDLSVYWYQQSLDQGLQFLIQYYNGEERAKGNILERFSAQQFPDLHSELNLSSLELGDSALYFCASSVALAGGTDTQYFGPGTRLTVL.

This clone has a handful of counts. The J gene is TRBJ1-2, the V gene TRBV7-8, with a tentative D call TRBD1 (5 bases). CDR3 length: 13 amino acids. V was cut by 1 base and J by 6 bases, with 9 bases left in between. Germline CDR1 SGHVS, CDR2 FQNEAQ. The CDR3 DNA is TGTGCCAGCAGCTTAGAGGGGACTCATGGCTACACCTTC. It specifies CASSLEGTHGYTF. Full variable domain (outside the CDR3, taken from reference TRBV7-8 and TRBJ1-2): GAGVSQSPRYKVAKRGQDVALRCDPISGHVSLFWYQQALGQGPEFLTYFQNEAQLDKSGLPSDRFFAERPEGSVSTLKIQRTQQEDSAVYLCASSLEGTHGYTFGSGTRLTVV.

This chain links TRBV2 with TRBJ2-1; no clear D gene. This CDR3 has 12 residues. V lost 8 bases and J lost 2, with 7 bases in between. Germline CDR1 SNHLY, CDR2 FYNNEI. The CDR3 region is CASEKTYNEQFF. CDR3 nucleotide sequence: TGTGCCAGCGAGAAAACCTACAATGAGCAGTTCTTC.

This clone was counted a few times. The CDR3 spells CASSSLQGKGETQYF. The CDR3 DNA reads as TGTGCCAGCAGTAGTTTGCAGGGGAAAGGCGAGACCCAGTACTTC. The gene calls are TRBV4-2 and TRBJ2-5; perhaps TRBD1 as D (6 bases). V lost 6 bases to trimming and J lost 5 bases, with 19 bases between them. The CDR3 totals 15 residues. CDR1 is LGHNA and CDR2 is YNFKEQ in the germline V gene.

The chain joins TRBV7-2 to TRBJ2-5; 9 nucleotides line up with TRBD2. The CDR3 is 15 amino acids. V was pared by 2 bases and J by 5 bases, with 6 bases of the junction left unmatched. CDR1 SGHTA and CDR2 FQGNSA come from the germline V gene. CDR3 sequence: CASSLSGLARETQYF. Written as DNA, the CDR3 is TGTGCCAGCAGCTTAAGTGGACTAGCGAGGGAGACCCAGTACTTC.

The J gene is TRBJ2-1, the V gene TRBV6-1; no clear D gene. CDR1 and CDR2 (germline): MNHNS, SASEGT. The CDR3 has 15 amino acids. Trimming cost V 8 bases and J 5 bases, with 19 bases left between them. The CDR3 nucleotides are TGTGCCAGCGCTAAAACTTCTAACAGTCACAATGAGCAGTTCTTC. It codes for CASAKTSNSHNEQFF.

This CDR3 reads CASRQDPGGGEQYF. The CDR3 bases are TGTGCCAGCAGACAAGATCCCGGCGGGGGCGAGCAGTACTTC. The chain combines TRBV7-9 with TRBJ2-7; 7 positions agree with TRBD2. In germline, CDR1 is SEHNR, CDR2 FQNEAQ (reference sequence). The CDR3 loop spans 14 amino acids. V trimming: 6 bases; J trimming: 6 bases; junction bases outside the gene matches: 11. The entire variable domain, with the rest obtained from reference TRBV7-9 and TRBJ2-7, is as follows: DTGVSQNPRHKITKRGQNVTFRCDPISEHNRLYWYRQTLGQGPEFLTYFQNEAQLEKSRLLSDRFSAERPKGSFSTLEIQRTEQGDSAMYLCASRQDPGGGEQYFGPGTRLTVT.

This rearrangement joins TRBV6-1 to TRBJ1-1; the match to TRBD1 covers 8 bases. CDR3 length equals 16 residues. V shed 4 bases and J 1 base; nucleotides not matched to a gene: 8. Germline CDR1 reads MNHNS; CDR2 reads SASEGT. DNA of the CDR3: TGTGCCAGCAGTGTTGGCCTCGGGACAGGGAACACTGAAGCTTTCTTT. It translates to CASSVGLGTGNTEAFF.

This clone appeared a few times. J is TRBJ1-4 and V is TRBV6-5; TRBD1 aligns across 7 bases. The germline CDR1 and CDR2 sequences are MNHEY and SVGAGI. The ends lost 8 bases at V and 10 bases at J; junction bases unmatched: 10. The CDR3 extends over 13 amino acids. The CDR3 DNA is TGTGCCAGCTGCGACAGGGCGGGAGGAAAACTGTTTTTT. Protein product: CASCDRAGGKLFF.

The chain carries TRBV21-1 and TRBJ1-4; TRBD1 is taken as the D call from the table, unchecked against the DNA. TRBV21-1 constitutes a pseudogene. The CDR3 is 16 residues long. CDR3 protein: CASSILPGHQGEKLFF. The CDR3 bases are TGTGCCAGCAGCATCTTACCCGGACATCAGGGAGAAAAACTGTTTTTT.

For the CDR3, the DNA is TGTGCCAGCAGTTCCCCCTGGCAGGGACAGCAAGAGACCCAGTACTTC. Translated: CASSSPWQGQQETQYF. V usage is TRBV28 and J usage is TRBJ2-5; 7 nucleotides align to TRBD1. J was trimmed by 2 bases and V by 4 bases; bases with no gene match: 10. Germline assignment: CDR1 MDHEN and CDR2 SYDVKM. The CDR3 sequence is 16 residues long.

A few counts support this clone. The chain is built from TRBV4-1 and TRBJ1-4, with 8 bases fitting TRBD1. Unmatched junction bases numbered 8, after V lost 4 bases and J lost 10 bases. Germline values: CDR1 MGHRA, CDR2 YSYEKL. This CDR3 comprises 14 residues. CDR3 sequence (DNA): TGCGCCAGCAGCCCGGTGGACAGGGTAGGAAAACTGTTTTTT. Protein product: CASSPVDRVGKLFF.

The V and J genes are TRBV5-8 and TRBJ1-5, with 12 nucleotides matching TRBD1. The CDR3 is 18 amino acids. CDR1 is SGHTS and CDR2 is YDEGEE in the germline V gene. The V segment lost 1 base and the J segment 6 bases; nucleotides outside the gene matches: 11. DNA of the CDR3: TGTGCCAGCAGCTTGTTCACCACGGGACAGGGGGCAGGTCAGCCCCAGCATTTT. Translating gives CASSLFTTGQGAGQPQHF. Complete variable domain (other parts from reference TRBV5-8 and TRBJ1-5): EAGVTQSPTHLIKTRGQQATLRCSPISGHTSVYWYQQALGLGLQFLLWYDEGEERNRGNFPPRFSGRQFPNYSSELNVNALELEDSALYLCASSLFTTGQGAGQPQHFGDGTRLSIL.

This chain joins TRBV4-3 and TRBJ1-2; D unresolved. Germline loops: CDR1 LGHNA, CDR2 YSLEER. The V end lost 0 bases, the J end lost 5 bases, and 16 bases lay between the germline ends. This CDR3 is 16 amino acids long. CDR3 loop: CASSQDGQARRYGYTF. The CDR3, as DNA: TGCGCCAGCAGCCAAGATGGGCAGGCAAGAAGGTATGGCTACACCTTC.

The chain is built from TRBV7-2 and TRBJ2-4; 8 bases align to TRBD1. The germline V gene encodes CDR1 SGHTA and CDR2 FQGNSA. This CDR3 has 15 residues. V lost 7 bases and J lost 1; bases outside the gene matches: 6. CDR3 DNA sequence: TGTGCCAGCATCCAATGGACAGGGGCCAAAAACATTCAGTACTTC. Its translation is CASIQWTGAKNIQYF.

The CDR3 DNA is TGTGCCAGCAGTCACAAAAACATTCAGTACTTC. Its translation: CASSHKNIQYF. The genes are TRBV27 and TRBJ2-4; the D is unclear. Germline V CDR1 and CDR2: MNHEY, SMNVEV (reference sequence). The CDR3 totals 11 residues. Trimming took off 5 bases at V and 3 bases at J, with 2 bases between the two ends.